A selection of T cell receptor beta chains follows, all from one sample in a study of Ad26.COV2.S vaccination and SARS-CoV-2 variants. TCRdb keeps only in-frame clones here, not all; method: immunoSEQ multiplex PCR. The table includes roughly 400,000 clones, around 93% detected once. The input for sequencing was peripheral blood, taken in a trial of Ad26.COV2.S vaccine versus placebo. These receptors all come from a person aged 18-65 years who received the Ad26.COV2.S COVID-19 vaccine or a placebo. Each CDR3 is given with its conserved first and last residue. The order of the fields is CDR3 length, D gene, clone size, J gene, V gene, CDR3 DNA, CDR3 protein. The D gene is left open where the match is weak. Not every row has a clone size; where given, it reads once, few, many or a size class.

17,TRBD1,NA,TRBJ1-4,TRBV4-3,TGCGCCAGCAGCCAATACCGGGACAGGGTATCTAATGAAAAACTGTTTTTT,CASSQYRDRVSNEKLFF
15,TRBD1,NA,TRBJ1-1,TRBV6-5,TGTGCCAGCAGCAGGGGGCGAATTCATTTGGCTGAAGCTTTCTTT,CASSRGRIHLAEAFF
15,NA,few,TRBJ1-4,TRBV6-5,TGTGCCAGCAGTTCGCGACACCAGTCCTGGGAAAAACTGTTTTTT,CASSSRHQSWEKLFF
15,NA,NA,TRBJ2-7,TRBV7-2,TGTGCCAGCAGCTTAGCCCCCGGGACACAATACGAGCAGTACTTC,CASSLAPGTQYEQYF
16,NA,NA,TRBJ2-2,TRBV4-1,TGCGCCAGCAGCCACCAGACAGGGGAGGGCACCGGGGAGCTGTTTTTT,CASSHQTGEGTGELFF
16,NA,NA,TRBJ2-1,TRBV3-1/TRBV3-2,TGTGCCAGCAGCCAAGATCAGTCGGGACCACACAATGAGCAGTTCTTC,CASSQDQSGPHNEQFF
14,TRBD1,NA,TRBJ1-2,TRBV5-6,TGTGCCAGCAGCCCGGAGGGGACAGGGGGGCGGAACACCTTC,CASSPEGTGGRNTF
13,NA,NA,TRBJ2-5,TRBV7-2,TGTGCCAGCAGCTCTTCCTCTCCAGAGACCCAGTACTTC,CASSSSSPETQYF
14,NA,NA,TRBJ2-1,TRBV7-9,TGTGCCAGCAGCTCCCTGACCGGGGGCAATGAGCAGTTCTTC,CASSSLTGGNEQFF
16,NA,few,TRBJ1-1,TRBV10-2,TGCGCCAGCAGTGAGTACCCCGGACAGCGGAACACTGAAGCTTTCTTT,CASSEYPGQRNTEAFF
15,NA,NA,TRBJ1-2,TRBV6-5,TGTGCCAGCAGTTACGGTCCCCCAATACAGCGTGGCTACACCTTC,CASSYGPPIQRGYTF
13,NA,NA,TRBJ1-2,TRBV6-5,TGTGCCAGCAGAGATTCACGGATCTATGGCTACACCTTC,CASRDSRIYGYTF
17,NA,once,TRBJ2-6,TRBV6-1,TGTGCCAGCAGTGCACGTCGGGGTAGCTCTGGGGCCAACGTCCTGACTTTC,CASSARRGSSGANVLTF
16,NA,NA,TRBJ1-5,TRBV3-1/TRBV3-2,TGTGCCAGCAGCCAAGATCCTCCTGCGGTCAATCAGCCCCAGCATTTT,CASSQDPPAVNQPQHF
16,NA,NA,TRBJ2-2,TRBV5-4,TGTGCCAGCAGCTTGGCTTGGCAGATGAACACCGGGGAGCTGTTTTTT,CASSLAWQMNTGELFF
17,NA,NA,TRBJ1-1,TRBV24-1,TGTGCCACCAGCCCTAAGAGAAACAGGGCGGGGTACACTGAAGCTTTCTTT,CATSPKRNRAGYTEAFF
16,NA,NA,TRBJ1-2,TRBV3-1/TRBV3-2,TGTGCCAGCAGCCCACTAGTCACAGGTTTAAGGCGGGGCTACACCTTC,CASSPLVTGLRRGYTF
13,TRBD2,NA,TRBJ2-5,TRBV27,TGTGCCAGCACCCCCGGGGGGAGGGAGACCCAGTACTTC,CASTPGGRETQYF
19,NA,NA,TRBJ2-6,TRBV7-8,TGTGCCAGCAGCTCTAGCACACAGGGCCTAAACTCTGGGGCCAACGTCCTGACTTTC,CASSSSTQGLNSGANVLTF
16,TRBD1,NA,TRBJ2-2,TRBV6-6,TGTGCCAGCAGGGGACAGGTCCTTCCGAACACCGGGGAGCTGTTTTTT,CASRGQVLPNTGELFF
14,NA,once,TRBJ1-2,TRBV6-1,TGTGCCAGCAGTGAAAGTCGACAGAACTATGGCTACACCTTC,CASSESRQNYGYTF
17,NA,NA,TRBJ2-7,TRBV4-3,TGCGCCAGCAGCCAAGAAGTAACCCGGCATAATTCCTACGAGCAGTACTTC,CASSQEVTRHNSYEQYF
15,NA,NA,TRBJ2-2,TRBV7-6,TGTGCCAGCAGCTTGACACCCTCGAACACCGGGGAGCTGTTTTTT,CASSLTPSNTGELFF
13,NA,NA,TRBJ2-7,TRBV27,TGTGCCAGCAGCTTCAGGACTTCGGGGGAGCAGTACTTC,CASSFRTSGEQYF
15,TRBD2,NA,TRBJ2-1,TRBV6-4,TGTGCCAGCAGTCGACTAGCGGGGGGACCACTGGAGCAGTTCTTC,CASSRLAGGPLEQFF
16,TRBD2,NA,TRBJ2-3,TRBV3-1/TRBV3-2,TGTGCCAGCAGCTTACTAGCGGGGGGATTCACAGATACGCAGTATTTT,CASSLLAGGFTDTQYF
14,NA,NA,TRBJ2-7,TRBV18,TGTGCCAGCTCACAGGACAGTAGTGTTTACGAGCAGTACTTC,CASSQDSSVYEQYF
17,NA,NA,TRBJ1-1,TRBV11-2,TGTGCCAGCAGCTTTTACCCCCCAGCTAAGGAGAACACTGAAGCTTTCTTT,CASSFYPPAKENTEAFF
16,TRBD1,NA,TRBJ2-7,TRBV7-2,TGTGCCAGCAGATCAACCGGGACAGCTGGGTCCTACGAGCAGTACTTC,CASRSTGTAGSYEQYF
14,NA,NA,TRBJ1-1,TRBV27,TGTGCCAGCAGTTTCGCCGGACCGAACACTGAAGCTTTCTTT,CASSFAGPNTEAFF
16,NA,NA,TRBJ1-3,TRBV3-1/TRBV3-2,TGTGCCAGCAGCCGAAGCGAGGCGCTCTCTGGAAACACCATATATTTT,CASSRSEALSGNTIYF
16,TRBD1,NA,TRBJ2-7,TRBV13,TGTGCCAGCAGCTTATCCGGGACAGGGTATTCCTACGAGCAGTACTTC,CASSLSGTGYSYEQYF
16,NA,NA,TRBJ2-1,TRBV7-2,TGTGCCAGCAGCTTATCAGGTACTTTTGGATACAATGAGCAGTTCTTC,CASSLSGTFGYNEQFF
15,NA,NA,TRBJ2-7,TRBV4-3,TGCGCCAGCAGCCGAGGGGTGGGTTCTCCCTACGAGCAGTACTTC,CASSRGVGSPYEQYF
15,TRBD1,NA,TRBJ1-2,TRBV18,TGTGCCAGCTCACCAACGGGACAGAATAACTATGGCTACACCTTC,CASSPTGQNNYGYTF
11,NA,NA,TRBJ1-2,TRBV7-9,TGTGCCAGCAGCCCGGGAGATGGCTACACCTTC,CASSPGDGYTF
15,TRBD2,NA,TRBJ2-3,TRBV7-9,TGTGCCAGCGGGACTAGCGGGGCCCCCGGAGATACGCAGTATTTT,CASGTSGAPGDTQYF
12,TRBD1,NA,TRBJ1-2,TRBV30,TGTGCCTGGAGCGGACAGGGCTATGGCTACACCTTC,CAWSGQGYGYTF